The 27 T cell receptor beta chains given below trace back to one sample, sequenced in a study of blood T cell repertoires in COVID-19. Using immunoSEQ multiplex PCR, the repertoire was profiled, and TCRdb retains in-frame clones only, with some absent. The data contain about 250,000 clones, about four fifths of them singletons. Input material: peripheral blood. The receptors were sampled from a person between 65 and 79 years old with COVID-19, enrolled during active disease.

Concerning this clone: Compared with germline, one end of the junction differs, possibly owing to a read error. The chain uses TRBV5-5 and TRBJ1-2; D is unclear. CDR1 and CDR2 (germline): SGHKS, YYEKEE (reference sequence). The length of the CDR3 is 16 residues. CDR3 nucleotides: TGTGCCAGCAGGTTGGGTTGGAGGGCCGCCGGCTATGGCTACACCTTC. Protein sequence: CASRLGWRAAGYGYTF.

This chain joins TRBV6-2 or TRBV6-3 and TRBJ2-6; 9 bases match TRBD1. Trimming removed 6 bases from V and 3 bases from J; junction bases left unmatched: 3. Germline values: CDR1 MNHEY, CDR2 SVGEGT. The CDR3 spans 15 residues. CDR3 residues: CASSRTGVGANVLTF. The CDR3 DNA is TGTGCCAGCAGCCGGACAGGGGTTGGGGCCAACGTCCTGACTTTC.

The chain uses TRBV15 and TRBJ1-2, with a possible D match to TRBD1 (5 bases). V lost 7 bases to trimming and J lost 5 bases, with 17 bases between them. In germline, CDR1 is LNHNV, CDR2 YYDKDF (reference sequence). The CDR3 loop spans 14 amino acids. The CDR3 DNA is TGTGCCACCAACCTAGTGGGAGGGGCTTATGGCTACACCTTC. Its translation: CATNLVGGAYGYTF.

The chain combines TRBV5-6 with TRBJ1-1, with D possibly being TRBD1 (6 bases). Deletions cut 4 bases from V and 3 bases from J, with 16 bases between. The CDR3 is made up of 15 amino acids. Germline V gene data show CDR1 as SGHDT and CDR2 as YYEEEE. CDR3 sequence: CASSLRAGGHTEAFF. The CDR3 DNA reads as TGTGCCAGCAGCCTCCGAGCGGGGGGCCACACTGAAGCTTTCTTT.

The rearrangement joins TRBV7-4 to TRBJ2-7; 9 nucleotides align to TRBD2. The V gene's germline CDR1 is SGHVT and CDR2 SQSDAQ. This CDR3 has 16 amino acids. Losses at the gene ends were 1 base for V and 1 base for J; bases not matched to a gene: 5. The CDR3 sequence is CASSLGGSGSSYEQYF. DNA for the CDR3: TGTGCCAGCAGCTTAGGTGGTAGCGGGAGTTCCTACGAGCAGTACTTC. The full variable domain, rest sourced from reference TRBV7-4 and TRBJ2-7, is GAGVSQSPRYKVAKRGRDVALRCDSISGHVTLYWYRQTLGQGSEVLTYSQSDAQRDKSGRPSGRFSAERPERSVSTLKIQRTEQGDSAVYLCASSLGGSGSSYEQYFGPGTRLTVT.

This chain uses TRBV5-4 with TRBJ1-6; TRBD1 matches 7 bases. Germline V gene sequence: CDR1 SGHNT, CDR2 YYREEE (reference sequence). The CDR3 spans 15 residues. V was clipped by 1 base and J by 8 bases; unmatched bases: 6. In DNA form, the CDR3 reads TGTGCCAGCAGCTTGCAGGGGGTTCGGGATTCACCCCTCCACTTT. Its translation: CASSLQGVRDSPLHF. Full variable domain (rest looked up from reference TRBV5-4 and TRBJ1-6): ETGVTQSPTHLIKTRGQQVTLRCSSQSGHNTVSWYQQALGQGPQFIFQYYREEENGRGNFPPRFSGLQFPNYSSELNVNALELDDSALYLCASSLQGVRDSPLHFGNGTRLTVT.

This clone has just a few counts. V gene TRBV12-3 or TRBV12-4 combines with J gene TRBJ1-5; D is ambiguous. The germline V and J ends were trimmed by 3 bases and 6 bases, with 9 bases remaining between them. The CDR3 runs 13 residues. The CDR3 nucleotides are TGTGCCAGCAGTTTGAACGCGGGTCAGCCCCAGCATTTT. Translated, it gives CASSLNAGQPQHF.

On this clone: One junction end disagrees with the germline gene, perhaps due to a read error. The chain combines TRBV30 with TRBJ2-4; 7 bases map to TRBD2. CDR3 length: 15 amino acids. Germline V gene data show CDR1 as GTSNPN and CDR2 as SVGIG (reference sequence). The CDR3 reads CAWRRGGSYRTLTHF. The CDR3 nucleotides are TGTGCCTGGAGGCGAGGCGGGAGCTATAGGACCCTTACGCACTTC.

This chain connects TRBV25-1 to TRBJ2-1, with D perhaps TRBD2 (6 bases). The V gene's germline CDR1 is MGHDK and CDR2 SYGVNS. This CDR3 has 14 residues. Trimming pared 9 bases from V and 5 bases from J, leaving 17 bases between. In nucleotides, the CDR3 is TGTGCCAGTGCGGGTGGAGGGAGACACAATGAGCAGTTCTTC. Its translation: CASAGGGRHNEQFF.

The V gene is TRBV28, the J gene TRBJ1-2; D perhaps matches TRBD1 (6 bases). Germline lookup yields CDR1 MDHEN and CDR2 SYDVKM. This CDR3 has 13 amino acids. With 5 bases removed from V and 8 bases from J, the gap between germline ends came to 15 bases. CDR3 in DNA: TGTGCCAGCAGTCCTCCGAGGGGGGGAGGCTACACCTTC. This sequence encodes CASSPPRGGGYTF.

This CDR3 is CASSQAGTRTDTQYF. The CDR3 region has the DNA TGTGCCAGCAGCCAAGCCGGGACACGCACAGATACGCAGTATTTT. The V call is TRBV3-1 (or the pseudogene TRBV3-2), the J call TRBJ2-3; a possible D gene is TRBD1 (6 bases). The V gene lost 1 base and the J gene lost 1 base, with 9 bases spanning the gap. The CDR3 spans 15 residues. Germline CDR1 LGHDT, CDR2 YNNKEL (reference sequence).

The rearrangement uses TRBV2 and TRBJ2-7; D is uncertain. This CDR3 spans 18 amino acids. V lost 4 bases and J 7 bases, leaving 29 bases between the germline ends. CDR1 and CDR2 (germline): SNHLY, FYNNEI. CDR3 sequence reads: CASSVPLQTPEVVIEQYF. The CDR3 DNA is TGTGCCAGCAGTGTCCCCCTGCAGACACCCGAAGTGGTCATTGAGCAGTACTTC.

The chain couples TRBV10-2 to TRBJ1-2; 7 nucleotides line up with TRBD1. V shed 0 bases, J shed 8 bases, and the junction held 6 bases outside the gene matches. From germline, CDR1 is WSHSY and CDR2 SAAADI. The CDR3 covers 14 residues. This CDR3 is CASSESGQDLGYTF. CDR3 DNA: TGCGCCAGCAGTGAGTCCGGACAGGACCTAGGCTACACCTTC.

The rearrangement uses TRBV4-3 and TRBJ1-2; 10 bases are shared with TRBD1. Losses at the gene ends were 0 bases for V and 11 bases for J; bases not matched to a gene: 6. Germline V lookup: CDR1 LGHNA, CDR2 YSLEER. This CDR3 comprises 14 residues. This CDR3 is CASSQDFGTGEYTF. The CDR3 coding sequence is TGCGCCAGCAGCCAAGATTTCGGGACAGGGGAATACACCTTC.

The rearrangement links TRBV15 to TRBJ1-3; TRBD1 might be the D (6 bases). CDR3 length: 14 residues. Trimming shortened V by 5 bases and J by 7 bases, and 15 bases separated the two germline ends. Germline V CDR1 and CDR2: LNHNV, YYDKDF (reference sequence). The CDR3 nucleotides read TGTGCCACCAGCCTTCGAGGGGGTTCGAACACCATATATTTT. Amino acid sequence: CATSLRGGSNTIYF.

CDR3 in amino acids: CASSPGQGAGNEQFF. CDR3 nucleotides: TGCGCCAGCAGCCCTGGACAGGGGGCTGGGAATGAGCAGTTCTTC. V and J are TRBV5-1 and TRBJ2-1, with 11 nucleotides matching TRBD1. Looked up from germline, CDR1 is SGHRS and CDR2 is YFSETQ. The CDR3 length is 15 residues. Unmatched junction bases numbered 7, after V lost 4 bases and J lost 7 bases.

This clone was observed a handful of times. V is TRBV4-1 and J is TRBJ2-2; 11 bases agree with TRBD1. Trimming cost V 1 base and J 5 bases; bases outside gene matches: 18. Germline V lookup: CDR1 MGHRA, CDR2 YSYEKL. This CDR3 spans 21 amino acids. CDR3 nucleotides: TGCGCCAGCAGCCAAGTTGCCGGGACAGGGGGTCGGAGAGGCTCTACCGGGGAGCTGTTTTTT. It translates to CASSQVAGTGGRRGSTGELFF.

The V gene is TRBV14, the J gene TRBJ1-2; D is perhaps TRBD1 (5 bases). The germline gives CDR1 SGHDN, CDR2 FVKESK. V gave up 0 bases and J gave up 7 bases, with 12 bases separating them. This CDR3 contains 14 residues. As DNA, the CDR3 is TGTGCCAGCAGCCAAGATCTGGCAGGGCTTGGCTACACCTTC. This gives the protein CASSQDLAGLGYTF.

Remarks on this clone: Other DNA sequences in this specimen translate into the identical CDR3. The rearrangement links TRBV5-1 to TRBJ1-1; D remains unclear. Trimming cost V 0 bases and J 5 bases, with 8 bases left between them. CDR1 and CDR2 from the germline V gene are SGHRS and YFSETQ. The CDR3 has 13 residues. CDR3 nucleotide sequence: TGCGCCAGCAGCTTGGGTCGCGCAACTGAAGCTTTCTTT. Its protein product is CASSLGRATEAFF.

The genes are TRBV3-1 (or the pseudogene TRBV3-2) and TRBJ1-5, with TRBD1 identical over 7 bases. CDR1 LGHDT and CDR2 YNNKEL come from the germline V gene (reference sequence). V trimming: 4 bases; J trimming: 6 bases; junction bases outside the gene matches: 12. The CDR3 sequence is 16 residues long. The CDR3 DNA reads TGTGCCAGCAGCCGAGTTGGTGTCAGGGGGTTTCAGCCCCAGCATTTT. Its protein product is CASSRVGVRGFQPQHF.

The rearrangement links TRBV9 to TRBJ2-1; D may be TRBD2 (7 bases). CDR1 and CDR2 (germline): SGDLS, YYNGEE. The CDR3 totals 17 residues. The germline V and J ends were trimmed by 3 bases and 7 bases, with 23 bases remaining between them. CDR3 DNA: TGTGCCAGCAGCGCCCCCGAGGGGGGGGGCCTTTTTAATGAGCAGTTCTTC. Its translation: CASSAPEGGGLFNEQFF.

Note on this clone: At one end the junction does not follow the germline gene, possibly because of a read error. The CDR3 nucleotides are TGTGCCAGCAGCGTAGACCCAAAACTAGCGGGCAAAAGCCAATTC. It specifies CASSVDPKLAGKSQF. V is TRBV7-2 and J is TRBJ2-7, with 9 bases aligning to TRBD2. The CDR3 loop spans 15 amino acids. Germline V gene sequence: CDR1 SGHTA, CDR2 FQGNSA.

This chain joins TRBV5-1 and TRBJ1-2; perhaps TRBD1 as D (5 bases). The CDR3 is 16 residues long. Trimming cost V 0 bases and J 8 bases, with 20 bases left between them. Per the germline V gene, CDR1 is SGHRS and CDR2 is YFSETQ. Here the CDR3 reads CASSLAGSQGGMGYTF. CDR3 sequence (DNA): TGCGCCAGCAGCTTGGCCGGGAGTCAGGGCGGTATGGGCTACACCTTC.

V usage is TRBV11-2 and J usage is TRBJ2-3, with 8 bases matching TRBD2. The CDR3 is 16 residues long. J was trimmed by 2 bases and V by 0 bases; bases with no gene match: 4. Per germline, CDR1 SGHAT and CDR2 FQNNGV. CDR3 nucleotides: TGTGCCAGCAGCTTAGAGGGACTAGACTTCACAGATACGCAGTATTTT. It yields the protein CASSLEGLDFTDTQYF.

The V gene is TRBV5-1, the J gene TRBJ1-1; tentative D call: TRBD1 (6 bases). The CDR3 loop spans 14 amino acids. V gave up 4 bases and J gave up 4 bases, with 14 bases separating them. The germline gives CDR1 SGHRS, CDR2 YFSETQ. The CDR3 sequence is CASSVQGHSTEAFF. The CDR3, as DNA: TGCGCCAGCAGCGTCCAGGGGCATAGCACTGAAGCTTTCTTT.

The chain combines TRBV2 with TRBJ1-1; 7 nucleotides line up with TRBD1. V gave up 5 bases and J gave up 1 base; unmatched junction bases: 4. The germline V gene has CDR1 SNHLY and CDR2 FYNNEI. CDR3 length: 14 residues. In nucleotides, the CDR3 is TGTGCCAGCAGTTCGACAGGGCGGAACACTGAAGCTTTCTTT. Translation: CASSSTGRNTEAFF.

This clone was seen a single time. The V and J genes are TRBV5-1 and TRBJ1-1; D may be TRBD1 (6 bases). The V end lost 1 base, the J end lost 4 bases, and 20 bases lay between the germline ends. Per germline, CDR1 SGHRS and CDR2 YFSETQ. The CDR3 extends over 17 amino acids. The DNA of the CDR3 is TGCGCCAGCAGCTTGAATGCCCGACGGGGGGCGGCCACTGAAGCTTTCTTT. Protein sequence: CASSLNARRGAATEAFF.